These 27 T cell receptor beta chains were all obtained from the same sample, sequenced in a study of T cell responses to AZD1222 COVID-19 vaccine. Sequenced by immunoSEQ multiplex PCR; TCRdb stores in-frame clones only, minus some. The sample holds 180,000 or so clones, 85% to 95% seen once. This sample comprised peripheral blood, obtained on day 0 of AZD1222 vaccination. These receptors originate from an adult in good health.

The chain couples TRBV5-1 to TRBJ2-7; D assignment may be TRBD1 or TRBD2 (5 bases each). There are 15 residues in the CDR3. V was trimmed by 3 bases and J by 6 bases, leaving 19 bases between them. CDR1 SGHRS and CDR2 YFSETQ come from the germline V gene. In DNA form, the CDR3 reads TGCGCCAGCAGCTCATCCGGGGCCTGGGTCGGCGAGCAGTACTTC. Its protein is CASSSSGAWVGEQYF.

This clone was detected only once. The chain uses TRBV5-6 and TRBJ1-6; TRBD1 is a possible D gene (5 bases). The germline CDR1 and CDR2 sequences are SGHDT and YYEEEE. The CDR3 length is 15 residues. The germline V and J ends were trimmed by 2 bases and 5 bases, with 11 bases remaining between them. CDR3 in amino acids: CASSFRTSHNSPLHF. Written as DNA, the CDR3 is TGTGCCAGCAGCTTTAGGACAAGTCATAATTCACCCCTCCACTTT.

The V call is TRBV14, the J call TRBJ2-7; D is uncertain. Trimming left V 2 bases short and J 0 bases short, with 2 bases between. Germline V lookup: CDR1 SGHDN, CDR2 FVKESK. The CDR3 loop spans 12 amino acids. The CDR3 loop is CASSQLSYEQYF. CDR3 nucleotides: TGTGCCAGCAGCCAACTCTCCTACGAGCAGTACTTC.

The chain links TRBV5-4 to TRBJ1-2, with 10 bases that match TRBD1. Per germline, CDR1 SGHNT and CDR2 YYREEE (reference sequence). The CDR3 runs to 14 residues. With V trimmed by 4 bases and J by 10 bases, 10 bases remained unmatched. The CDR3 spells CASSPTGTGAPYTF. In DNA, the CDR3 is TGTGCCAGCAGCCCGACCGGGACAGGGGCCCCCTACACCTTC.

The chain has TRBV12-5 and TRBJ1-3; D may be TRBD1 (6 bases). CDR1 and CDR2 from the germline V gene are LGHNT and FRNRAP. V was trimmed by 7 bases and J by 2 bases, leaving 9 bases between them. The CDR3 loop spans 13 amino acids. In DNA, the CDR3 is TGTGCTAGTGACTCAGGGGCTGGAAACACCATATATTTT. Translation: CASDSGAGNTIYF.

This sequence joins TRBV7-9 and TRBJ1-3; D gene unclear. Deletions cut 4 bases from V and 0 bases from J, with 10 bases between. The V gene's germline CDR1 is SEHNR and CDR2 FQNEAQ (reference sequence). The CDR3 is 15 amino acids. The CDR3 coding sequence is TGTGCCAGCAGCTCACCAAACTTCTCTGGAAACACCATATATTTT. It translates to CASSSPNFSGNTIYF.

CDR3 sequence (DNA): TGTGCCAGCAGCTTAATTACCGGGAGGCACTACGAGCAGTACTTC. It yields the protein CASSLITGRHYEQYF. The chain joins TRBV7-9 to TRBJ2-7; 7 positions match TRBD2. The J segment lost 3 bases and the V segment lost 2 bases, leaving 7 bases of the junction unmatched. This CDR3 region has 15 residues. Germline CDR1 is SEHNR and CDR2 is FQNEAQ (reference sequence).

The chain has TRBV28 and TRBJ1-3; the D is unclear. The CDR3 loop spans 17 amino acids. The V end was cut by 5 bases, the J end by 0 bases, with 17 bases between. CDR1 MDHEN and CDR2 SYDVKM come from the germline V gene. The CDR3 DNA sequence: TGTGCCAGCAGTGGGGTGGCAGGCTCTAGCTCTGGAAACACCATATATTTT. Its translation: CASSGVAGSSSGNTIYF.

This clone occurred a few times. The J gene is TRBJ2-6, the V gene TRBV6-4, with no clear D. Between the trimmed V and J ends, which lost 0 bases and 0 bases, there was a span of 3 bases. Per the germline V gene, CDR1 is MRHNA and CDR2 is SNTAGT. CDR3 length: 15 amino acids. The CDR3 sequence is CASSDSASGANVLTF. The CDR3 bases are TGTGCCAGCAGTGACTCTGCCTCTGGGGCCAACGTCCTGACTTTC.

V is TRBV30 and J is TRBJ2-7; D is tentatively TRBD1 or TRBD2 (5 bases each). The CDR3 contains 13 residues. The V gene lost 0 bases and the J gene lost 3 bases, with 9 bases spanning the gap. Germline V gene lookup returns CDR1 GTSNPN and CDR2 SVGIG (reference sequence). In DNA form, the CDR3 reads TGTGCCTGGAGTGTATGGGGGAACTACGAGCAGTACTTC. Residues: CAWSVWGNYEQYF.

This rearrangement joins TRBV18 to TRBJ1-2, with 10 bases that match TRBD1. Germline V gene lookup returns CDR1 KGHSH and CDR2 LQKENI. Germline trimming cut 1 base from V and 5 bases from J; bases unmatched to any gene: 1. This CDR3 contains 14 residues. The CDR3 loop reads CASSPQGQGYGYTF. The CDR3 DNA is TGTGCCAGCTCACCACAGGGACAGGGGTATGGCTACACCTTC.

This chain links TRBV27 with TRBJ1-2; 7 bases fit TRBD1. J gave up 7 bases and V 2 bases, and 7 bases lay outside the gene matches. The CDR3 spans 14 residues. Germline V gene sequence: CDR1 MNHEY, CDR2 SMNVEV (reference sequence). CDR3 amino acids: CASSLQGGTGGYTF. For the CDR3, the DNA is TGTGCCAGCAGTTTACAGGGGGGAACGGGTGGCTACACCTTC.

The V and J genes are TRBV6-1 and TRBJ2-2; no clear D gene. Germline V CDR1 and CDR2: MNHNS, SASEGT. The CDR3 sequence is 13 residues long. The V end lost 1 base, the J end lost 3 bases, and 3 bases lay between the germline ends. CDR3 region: CASSEGDTGELFF. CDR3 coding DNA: TGTGCCAGCAGTGAAGGGGACACCGGGGAGCTGTTTTTT.

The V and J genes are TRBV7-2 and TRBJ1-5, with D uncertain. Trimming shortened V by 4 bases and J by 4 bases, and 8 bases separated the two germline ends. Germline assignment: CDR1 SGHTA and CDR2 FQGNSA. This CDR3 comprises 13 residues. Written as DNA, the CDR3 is TGTGCCAGCAGCTCACAGAATAATCAGCCCCAGCATTTT. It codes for CASSSQNNQPQHF.

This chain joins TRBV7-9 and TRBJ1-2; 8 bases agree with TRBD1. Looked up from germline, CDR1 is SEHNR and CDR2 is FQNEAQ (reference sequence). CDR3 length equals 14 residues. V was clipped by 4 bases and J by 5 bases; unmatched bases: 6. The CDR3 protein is CASSSQGVNYGYTF. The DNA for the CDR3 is TGTGCCAGCAGCTCACAGGGGGTGAATTATGGCTACACCTTC.

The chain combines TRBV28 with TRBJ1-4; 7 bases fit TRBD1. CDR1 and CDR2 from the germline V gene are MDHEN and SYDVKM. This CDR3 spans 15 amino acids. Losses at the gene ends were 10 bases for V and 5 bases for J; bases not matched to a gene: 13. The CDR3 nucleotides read TGTGCCACCCTCCTACCGGGACAGTACAATGAAAAACTGTTTTTT. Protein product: CATLLPGQYNEKLFF.

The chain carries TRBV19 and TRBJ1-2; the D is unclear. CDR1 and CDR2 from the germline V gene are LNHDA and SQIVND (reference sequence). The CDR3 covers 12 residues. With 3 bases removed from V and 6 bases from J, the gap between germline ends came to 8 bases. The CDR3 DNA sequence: TGTGCCAGTAGTATCGGTGGGGATGGCTACACCTTC. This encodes CASSIGGDGYTF.

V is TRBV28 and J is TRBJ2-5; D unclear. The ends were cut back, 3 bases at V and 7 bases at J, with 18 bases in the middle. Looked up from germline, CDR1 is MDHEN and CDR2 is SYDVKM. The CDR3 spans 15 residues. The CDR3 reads CASSFPSLGSGTQYF. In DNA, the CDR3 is TGTGCCAGCAGTTTTCCTTCTCTAGGGTCGGGGACCCAGTACTTC. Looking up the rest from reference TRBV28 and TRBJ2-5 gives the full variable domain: DVKVTQSSRYLVKRTGEKVFLECVQDMDHENMFWYRQDPGLGLRLIYFSYDVKMKEKGDIPEGYSVSREKKERFSLILESASTNQTSMYLCASSFPSLGSGTQYFGPGTRLLVL.

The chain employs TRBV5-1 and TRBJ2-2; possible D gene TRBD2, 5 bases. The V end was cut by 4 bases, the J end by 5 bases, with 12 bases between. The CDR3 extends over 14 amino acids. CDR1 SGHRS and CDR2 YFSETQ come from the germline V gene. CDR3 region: CASSVGVATGELFF. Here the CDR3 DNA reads TGCGCCAGCAGCGTCGGGGTGGCGACCGGGGAGCTGTTTTTT.

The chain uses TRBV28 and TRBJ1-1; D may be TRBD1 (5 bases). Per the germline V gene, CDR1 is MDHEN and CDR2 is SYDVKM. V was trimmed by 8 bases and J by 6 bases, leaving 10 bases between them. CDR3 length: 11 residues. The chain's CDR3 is CASLGGPEAFF. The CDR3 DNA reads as TGTGCCAGCTTGGGGGGTCCTGAAGCTTTCTTT. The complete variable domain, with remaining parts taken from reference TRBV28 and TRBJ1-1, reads DVKVTQSSRYLVKRTGEKVFLECVQDMDHENMFWYRQDPGLGLRLIYFSYDVKMKEKGDIPEGYSVSREKKERFSLILESASTNQTSMYLCASLGGPEAFFGQGTRLTVV.

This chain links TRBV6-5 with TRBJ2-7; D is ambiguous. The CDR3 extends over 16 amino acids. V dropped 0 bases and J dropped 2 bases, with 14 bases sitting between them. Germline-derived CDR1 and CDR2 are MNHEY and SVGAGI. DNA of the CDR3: TGTGCCAGCAGTTACTCGAAGGTCAGACATACCTACGAGCAGTACTTC. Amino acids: CASSYSKVRHTYEQYF.

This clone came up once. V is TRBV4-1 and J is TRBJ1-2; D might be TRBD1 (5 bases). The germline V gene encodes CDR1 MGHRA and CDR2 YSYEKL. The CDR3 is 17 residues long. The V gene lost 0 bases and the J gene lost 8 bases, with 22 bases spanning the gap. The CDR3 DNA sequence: TGCGCCAGCAGCCAAGAGGCCCTCGCACAGGCCGGGGGGGGCTACACCTTC. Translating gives CASSQEALAQAGGGYTF.

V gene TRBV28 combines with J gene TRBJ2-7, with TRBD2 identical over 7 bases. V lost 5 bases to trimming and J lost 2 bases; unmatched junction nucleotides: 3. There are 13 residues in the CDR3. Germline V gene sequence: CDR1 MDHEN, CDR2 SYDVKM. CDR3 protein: CASSGGSPYEQYF. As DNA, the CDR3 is TGTGCCAGCAGTGGCGGGAGCCCCTACGAGCAGTACTTC.

CDR3 in DNA: TGTGCCAGCACCCTTGACTCTGGAAACACCATATATTTT. Its translation: CASTLDSGNTIYF. The chain joins TRBV5-4 to TRBJ1-3, with D uncertain. The ends were cut back, 6 bases at V and 0 bases at J, with 7 bases in the middle. CDR3 length: 13 residues. CDR1 is SGHNT, CDR2 YYREEE, per germline (reference sequence).

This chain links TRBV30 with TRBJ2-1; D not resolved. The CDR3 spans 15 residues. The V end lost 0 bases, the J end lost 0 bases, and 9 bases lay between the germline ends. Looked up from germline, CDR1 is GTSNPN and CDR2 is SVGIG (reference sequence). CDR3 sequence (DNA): TGTGCCTGGAGTGTAGGATTTAGCTCCTACAATGAGCAGTTCTTC. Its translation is CAWSVGFSSYNEQFF.

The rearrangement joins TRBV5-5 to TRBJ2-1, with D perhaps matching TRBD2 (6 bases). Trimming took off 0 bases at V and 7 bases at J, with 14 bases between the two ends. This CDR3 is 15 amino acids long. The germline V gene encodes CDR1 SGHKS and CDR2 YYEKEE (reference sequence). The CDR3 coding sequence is TGTGCCAGCAGCTTGGGCTGGGGAGGTGAAAATGAGCAGTTCTTC. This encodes CASSLGWGGENEQFF.

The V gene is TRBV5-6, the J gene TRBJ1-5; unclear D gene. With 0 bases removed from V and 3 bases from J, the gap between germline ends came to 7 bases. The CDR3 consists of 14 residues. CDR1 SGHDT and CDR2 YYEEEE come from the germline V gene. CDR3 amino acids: CASSLVGYNQPQHF. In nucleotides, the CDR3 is TGTGCCAGCAGCTTGGTCGGCTACAATCAGCCCCAGCATTTT.